This entry describes one T cell receptor beta chain. Its target antigen remains unknown. No base quality information exists; no much larger clone differs at one position. The immunoSEQ Assay, a bias-controlled multiplex PCR, was used to amplify TCRbeta CDR3 regions from genomic DNA. In the original analysis: Nucleated cell counts per sample were estimated from amplification of reference gene primers within the assay. To quantify the absolute abundance of each unique TCRbeta CDR3 rearrangement, sequence reads were collapsed and filtered. For each sample, productive Simpson clonality was calculated as the square root of Simpson's diversity index across productive rearrangements. TCRdb obtained this table from immuneACCESS and retained in-frame rearrangements with V and J assigned. These tables miss some clones; where compared with another copy, unresolved V genes account for less than half of the shortfall, and the remainder is unexplained. That table furnishes V, J and clone size, whereas the DNA furnished D and trimming. The sample table holds over 100,000 clones, of which 90% were seen once. The ten largest clones take up about 1% of the sample.

The CDR3 sequence holds 17 residues, the cysteine and phenylalanine included. CDR3 DNA only is kept here, 51 bases in frame from base 1. V is cut back by 1 base and J by 2 bases, with 6 bases in the junction unmatched. From the germline V gene, CDR1 is LGHNA and CDR2 is YSLEER. The collaborating institutions used their own protocols to collect whole blood in K2EDTA tubes. Collaborator samples were shipped for TCRbeta analysis as frozen whole blood, isolated PBMCs, or DNA extracted from either sample type. The record originates from a study of blood T cell repertoires in COVID-19 (dated by TCRdb to the early 2020s). Regarding the research as a whole: Collaborator samples came from the United States, Italy and Spain and covered acute and convalescent phases of COVID-19. The material from the prospective study consisted of cDNA or gDNA derived from T cells, B-cell-depleted T cells, or PBMCs. Subjects who had been exposed to COVID-19, were actively infected with it, or had recovered from it provided the deeply sampled blood TCRbeta repertoires that made up the dataset. The repertoires were released in a freely available public database intended as a resource for research on the immune response to SARS-CoV-2. The samples were drawn from the first 160 participants of the ongoing ImmuneRACE study and from 950 to 1,500 subjects provided by 6 global collaborators. Sample metadata almost always included a de-identified subject ID, COVID-19 status, age in years and sex. Where available, HLA class I and class II types were obtained from metadata supplied by the sample provider rather than from assay-based typing.

Paper-wide results and their limitations: Clinical and demographic metadata were provided uncurated, with the amount varying by source and participant.

This receptor was identified in a human donor in a cohort sampled during active COVID-19. The chain uses TRBV4-3 and TRBJ2-3; TRBD2 matches 10 bases in the middle. The source material was peripheral blood. The DNA sequence is TGCGCCAGCAGCCAAGTTGGGACTAGCGCCCCCACAGATACGCAGTATTTT. This translates into CASSQVGTSAPTDTQYF.